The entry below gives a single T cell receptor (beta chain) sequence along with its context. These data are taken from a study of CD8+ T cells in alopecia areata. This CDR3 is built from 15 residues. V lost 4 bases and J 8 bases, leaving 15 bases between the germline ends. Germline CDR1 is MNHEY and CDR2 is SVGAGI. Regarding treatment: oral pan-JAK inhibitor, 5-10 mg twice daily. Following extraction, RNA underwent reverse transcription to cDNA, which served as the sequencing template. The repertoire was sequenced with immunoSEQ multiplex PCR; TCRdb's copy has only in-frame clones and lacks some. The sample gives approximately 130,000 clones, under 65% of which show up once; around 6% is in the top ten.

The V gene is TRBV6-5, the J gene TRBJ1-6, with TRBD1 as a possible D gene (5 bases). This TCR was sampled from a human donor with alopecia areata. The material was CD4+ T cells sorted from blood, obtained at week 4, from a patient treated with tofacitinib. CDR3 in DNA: TGTGCCAGCAGTTGGGACTCAGAGGCGGATTCACCCCTCCACTTT. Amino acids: CASSWDSEADSPLHF.